Listed below are T cell receptor beta chains from one sample, sequenced in a study of somatic mutations in cytotoxic T cells in rheumatoid arthritis. Assay used: immunoSEQ multiplex PCR; TCRdb lists only in-frame clones, some missing. The sample records roughly 20,000 clones, approximately 82% being singletons. Material for sequencing was CD8+ T cells sorted from blood. Receptors were obtained from an adult with rheumatoid arthritis. Both conserved end residues are part of each CDR3. The D gene is left open where the match is weak. Clone size is shown for a subset of rows, as once, few, many or a class of expanded clone.

CDR3 | DNA | J | D | V | size
CASSRHGGTGNSNQPQHF | TGCGCCAGCAGCCGTCACGGGGGGACCGGTAATAGCAATCAGCCCCAGCATTTT | TRBJ1-5 | NA | TRBV4-1 | NA
CASSVDQGNEQFF | TGTGCCAGCAGCGTAGATCAGGGGAATGAGCAGTTCTTC | TRBJ2-1 | NA | TRBV9 | NA
CASTKSSPLHF | TGTGCCAGCACCAAAAGTTCACCCCTCCACTTT | TRBJ1-6 | NA | TRBV27 | NA
CASSADTKNTEAFF | TGCGCCAGCAGCGCTGACACCAAGAACACTGAAGCTTTCTTT | TRBJ1-1 | NA | TRBV5-1 | NA
CASSPVAGGPNNEQFF | TGTGCCAGCAGCCCAGTAGCGGGAGGCCCTAACAATGAGCAGTTCTTC | TRBJ2-1 | TRBD2 | TRBV11-1 | NA
CASSEARENEQFF | TGTGCCAGCAGCGAGGCTAGGGAAAATGAGCAGTTCTTC | TRBJ2-1 | NA | TRBV7-9 | NA
CASSEGWGRGDQPQHF | TGTGCCAGCAGCGAGGGCTGGGGCCGGGGAGATCAGCCCCAGCATTTT | TRBJ1-5 | NA | TRBV7-6 | once
CASSLRTSRSGDTQYF | TGTGCCAGCTCACTCCGGACTAGCAGGAGTGGGGATACGCAGTATTTT | TRBJ2-3 | TRBD2 | TRBV18 | NA
CSVETGARYYTF | TGCAGCGTTGAAACCGGGGCCCGTTACTACACCTTC | TRBJ1-2 | NA | TRBV29-1 | few
CASSLGGLAGGPSYEQYF | TGTGCCAGCAGTTTAGGGGGACTAGCGGGAGGGCCCTCCTACGAGCAGTACTTC | TRBJ2-7 | TRBD2 | TRBV27 | NA
CASSQGLAFSDTQYF | TGCGCCAGCAGCCAAGGACTAGCGTTCTCCGATACGCAGTATTTT | TRBJ2-3 | TRBD2 | TRBV4-1 | few
CASSLAMSAGGYEQYF | TGTGCCAGCAGCTTAGCTATGTCGGCGGGGGGATACGAGCAGTACTTC | TRBJ2-7 | TRBD2 | TRBV11-2 | once
CASSLEVPYNEQFF | TGTGCCAGCAGTTTAGAAGTCCCCTACAATGAGCAGTTCTTC | TRBJ2-1 | NA | TRBV27 | NA
CASSSTRGLGRDEQYF | TGTGCCAGCAGCTCCACGAGGGGGCTTGGCAGGGACGAGCAGTACTTC | TRBJ2-7 | TRBD1 | TRBV7-9 | NA
CASSLSVGAGWDNEQFF | TGTGCCAGCAGTTTATCTGTTGGGGCTGGGTGGGACAATGAGCAGTTCTTC | TRBJ2-1 | NA | TRBV27 | NA
CASSQGASSYEQYF | TGCGCCAGCAGCCAAGGAGCTAGCAGCTACGAGCAGTACTTC | TRBJ2-7 | NA | TRBV4-3 | NA
CASSPHRGANTEAFF | TGTGCCAGCAGTCCACACCGGGGGGCGAACACTGAAGCTTTCTTT | TRBJ1-1 | NA | TRBV6-1 | once
CASSLWTGLTGELFF | TGTGCCAGCAGCTTATGGACAGGGTTGACCGGGGAGCTGTTTTTT | TRBJ2-2 | TRBD1 | TRBV7-3 | few
CASNRLGEIEYGYTF | TGTGCCAGTAACCGTCTCGGGGAGATTGAATATGGCTACACCTTC | TRBJ1-2 | NA | TRBV19 | NA
CASSTISGTGGYEQYF | TGTGCCAGCAGCACGATATCCGGGACAGGGGGCTACGAGCAGTACTTC | TRBJ2-7 | TRBD1 | TRBV13 | NA
CASSQQSTDTQYF | TGTGCCAGTAGTCAGCAGAGCACAGATACGCAGTATTTT | TRBJ2-3 | NA | TRBV19 | NA
CSMGGDGYTF | TGCAGCATGGGAGGGGACGGCTACACCTTC | TRBJ1-2 | NA | TRBV29-1 | NA
CASSSSLRGGMNTEAFF | TGTGCCAGCAGCTCCAGCCTCAGGGGAGGCATGAACACTGAAGCTTTCTTT | TRBJ1-1 | NA | TRBV11-2 | NA
CASMDRPEVAEAFF | TGCGCCAGCATGGACAGGCCCGAGGTCGCTGAAGCTTTCTTT | TRBJ1-1 | TRBD1 | TRBV5-1 | NA
CASSQSGPGTDTQYF | TGTGCCAGCTCACAATCGGGCCCCGGGACAGATACGCAGTATTTT | TRBJ2-3 | NA | TRBV18 | NA
CASRTSGSPYNEQFF | TGTGCCAGCAGGACTAGCGGGTCTCCCTACAATGAGCAGTTCTTC | TRBJ2-1 | TRBD2 | TRBV7-8 | once
CASSGPGQHEKLFF | TGTGCCAGCAGCGGACCGGGACAGCACGAAAAACTGTTTTTT | TRBJ1-4 | TRBD1 | TRBV9 | NA
CASSKTGISRGNTIYF | TGTGCCAGCAGCAAGACAGGCATCTCGCGCGGAAACACCATATATTTT | TRBJ1-3 | NA | TRBV9 | NA
CASSFTGLKAGELFF | TGTGCCAGCAGCTTTACAGGGCTAAAGGCCGGGGAGCTGTTTTTT | TRBJ2-2 | NA | TRBV7-9 | NA